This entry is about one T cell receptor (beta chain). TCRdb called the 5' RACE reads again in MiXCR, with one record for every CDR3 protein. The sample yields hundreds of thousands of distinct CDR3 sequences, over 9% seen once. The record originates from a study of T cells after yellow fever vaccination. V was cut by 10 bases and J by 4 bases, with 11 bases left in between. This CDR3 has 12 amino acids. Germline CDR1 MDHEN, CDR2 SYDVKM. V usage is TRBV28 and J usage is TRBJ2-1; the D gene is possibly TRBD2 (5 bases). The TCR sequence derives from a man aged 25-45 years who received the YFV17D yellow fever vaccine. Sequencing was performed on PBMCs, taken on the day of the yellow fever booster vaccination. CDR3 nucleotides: TGTGCCACCCTGGACTCTTACAATGAGCAGTTCTTC. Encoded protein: CATLDSYNEQFF. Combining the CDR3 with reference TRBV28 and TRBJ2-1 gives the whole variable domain DVKVTQSSRYLVKRTGEKVFLECVQDMDHENMFWYRQDPGLGLRLIYFSYDVKMKEKGDIPEGYSVSREKKERFSLILESASTNQTSMYLCATLDSYNEQFFGPGTRLTVL.